This T cell receptor beta chain was sequenced during a study of blood T cells in healthy people across ages. Overall study context: When template switching was applied, about one barcoded beta molecule was captured per two T cells.

The total RNA that was extracted per sample amounted to at least 5.5 micrograms. V was shortened by 5 bases and J by 1 base, with 22 bases between the two germline ends. The germline CDR1 and CDR2 sequences are DFQATT and SNEGSKA (reference sequence). The CDR3 length is 17 residues. Through a sample-barcoded 5' primer and a J-beta primer mix, a second PCR was run for roughly 6 to 12 cycles. Each sample provided no less than 2.5 million CDR3-containing paired-end reads. TCRdb re-derived calls from the 5' RACE reads in MiXCR, one entry per CDR3 protein. The data show about 1.7 million distinct CDR3 sequences, roughly 28% seen once. A few counts support this clonotype.

The chain is built from TRBV20-1 and TRBJ2-3, with D perhaps TRBD2 (5 bases). The sequenced material came from blood. This receptor was taken from a woman in her twenties or thirties in good health. CDR3 in amino acids: CSADSGMLGAGTDTQYF. The DNA for the CDR3 is TGCAGTGCTGATTCCGGGATGTTGGGCGCCGGCACAGATACGCAGTATTTT.